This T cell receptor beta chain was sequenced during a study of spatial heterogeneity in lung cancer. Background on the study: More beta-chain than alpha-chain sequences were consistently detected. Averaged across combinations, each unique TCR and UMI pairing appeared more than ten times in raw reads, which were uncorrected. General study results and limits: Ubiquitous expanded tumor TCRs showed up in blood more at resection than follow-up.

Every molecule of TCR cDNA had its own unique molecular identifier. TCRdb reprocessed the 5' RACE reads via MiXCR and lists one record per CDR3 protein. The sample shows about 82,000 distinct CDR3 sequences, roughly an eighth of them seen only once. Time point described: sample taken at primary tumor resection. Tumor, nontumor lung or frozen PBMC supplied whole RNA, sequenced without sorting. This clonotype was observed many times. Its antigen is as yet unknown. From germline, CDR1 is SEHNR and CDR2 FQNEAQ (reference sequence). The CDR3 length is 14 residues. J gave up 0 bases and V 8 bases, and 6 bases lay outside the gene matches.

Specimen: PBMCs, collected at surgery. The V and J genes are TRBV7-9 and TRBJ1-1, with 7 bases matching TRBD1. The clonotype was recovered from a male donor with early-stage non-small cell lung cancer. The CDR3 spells CASGEQGVNTEAFF. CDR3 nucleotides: TGTGCCAGCGGAGAGCAGGGGGTGAACACTGAAGCTTTCTTT.